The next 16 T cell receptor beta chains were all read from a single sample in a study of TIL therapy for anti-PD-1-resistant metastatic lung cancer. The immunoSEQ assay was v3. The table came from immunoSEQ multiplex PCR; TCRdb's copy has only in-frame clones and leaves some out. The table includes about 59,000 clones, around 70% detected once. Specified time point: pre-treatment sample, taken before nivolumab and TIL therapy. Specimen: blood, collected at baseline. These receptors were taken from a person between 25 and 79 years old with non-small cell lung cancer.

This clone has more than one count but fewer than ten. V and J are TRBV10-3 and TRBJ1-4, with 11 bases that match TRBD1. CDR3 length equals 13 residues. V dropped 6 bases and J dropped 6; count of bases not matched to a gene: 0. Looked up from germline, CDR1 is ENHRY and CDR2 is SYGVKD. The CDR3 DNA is TGTGCCATCAGGGGACAGGGGGATGAAAAACTGTTTTTT. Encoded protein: CAIRGQGDEKLFF.

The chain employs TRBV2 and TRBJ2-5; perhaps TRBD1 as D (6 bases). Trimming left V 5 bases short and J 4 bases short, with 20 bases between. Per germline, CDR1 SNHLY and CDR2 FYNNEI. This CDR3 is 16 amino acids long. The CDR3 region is CASSRRGRGSGETQYF. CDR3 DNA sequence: TGTGCCAGCAGTCGCAGAGGAAGGGGGTCTGGAGAGACCCAGTACTTC.

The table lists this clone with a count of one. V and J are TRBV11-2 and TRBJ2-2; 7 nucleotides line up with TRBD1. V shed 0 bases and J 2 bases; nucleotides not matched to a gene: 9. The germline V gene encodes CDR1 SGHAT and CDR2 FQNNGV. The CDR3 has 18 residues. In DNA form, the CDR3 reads TGTGCCAGCAGCTTAGATCCCCGGGACAGCCGAAACACCGGGGAGCTGTTTTTT. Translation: CASSLDPRDSRNTGELFF. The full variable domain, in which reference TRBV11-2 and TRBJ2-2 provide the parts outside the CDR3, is EAGVAQSPRYKIIEKRQSVAFWCNPISGHATLYWYQQILGQGPKLLIQFQNNGVVDDSQLPKDRFSAERLKGVDSTLKIQPAKLEDSAVYLCASSLDPRDSRNTGELFFGEGSRLTVL.

CDR3 coding DNA: TGCGCCAGCAGCCCGCTCGGGGCCGGGGCAGATACGCAGTATTTT. Encoded protein: CASSPLGAGADTQYF. The chain combines TRBV5-1 with TRBJ2-3; D tentatively reads TRBD1 or TRBD2 (5 bases each). The CDR3 loop spans 15 amino acids. Deletions cut 4 bases from V and 4 bases from J, with 16 bases between. Germline assignment: CDR1 SGHRS and CDR2 YFSETQ.

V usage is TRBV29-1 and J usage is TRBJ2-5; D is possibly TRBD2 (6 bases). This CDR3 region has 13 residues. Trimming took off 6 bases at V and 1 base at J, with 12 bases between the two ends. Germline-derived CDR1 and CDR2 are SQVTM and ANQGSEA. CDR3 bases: TGCAGCGTCGGAGGGGCCGGCCAAGAGACCCAGTACTTC. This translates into CSVGGAGQETQYF.

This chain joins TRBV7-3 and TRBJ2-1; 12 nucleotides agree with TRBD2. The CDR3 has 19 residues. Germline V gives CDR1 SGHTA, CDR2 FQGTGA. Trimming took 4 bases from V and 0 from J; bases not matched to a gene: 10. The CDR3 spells CASSSRILAGGPSYNEQFF. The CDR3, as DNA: TGTGCCAGCAGCTCACGGATACTAGCGGGAGGCCCCTCCTACAATGAGCAGTTCTTC.

CDR3 residues: CATSRDGGSETQYF. CDR3 in DNA: TGTGCCACCAGCAGAGATGGAGGTTCAGAGACCCAGTACTTC. V and J are TRBV15 and TRBJ2-5, with D possibly TRBD2 on 5 matching bases. Trimming took 0 bases from V and 4 from J, leaving 9 bases between them. This CDR3 contains 14 residues. CDR1 and CDR2 (germline): LNHNV, YYDKDF (reference sequence).

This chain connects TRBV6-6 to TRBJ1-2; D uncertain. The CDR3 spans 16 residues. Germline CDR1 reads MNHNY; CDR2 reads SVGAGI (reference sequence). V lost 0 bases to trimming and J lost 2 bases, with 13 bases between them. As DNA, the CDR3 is TGTGCCAGCAGTTACTCGATTCCAGCTCCAAACTATGGCTACACCTTC. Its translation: CASSYSIPAPNYGYTF.

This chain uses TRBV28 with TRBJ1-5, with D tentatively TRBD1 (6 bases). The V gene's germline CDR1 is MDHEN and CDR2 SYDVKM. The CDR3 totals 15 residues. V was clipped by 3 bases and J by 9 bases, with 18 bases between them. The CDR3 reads CASSFADSRILPQHF. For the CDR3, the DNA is TGTGCCAGCAGTTTCGCGGACAGTCGGATATTGCCCCAGCATTTT.

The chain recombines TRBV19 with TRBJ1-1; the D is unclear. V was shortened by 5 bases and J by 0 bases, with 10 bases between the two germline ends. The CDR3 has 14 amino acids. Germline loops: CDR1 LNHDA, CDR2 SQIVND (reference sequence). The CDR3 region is CASSPPRLNTEAFF. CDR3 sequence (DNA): TGTGCCAGTAGTCCCCCACGTTTGAACACTGAAGCTTTCTTT.

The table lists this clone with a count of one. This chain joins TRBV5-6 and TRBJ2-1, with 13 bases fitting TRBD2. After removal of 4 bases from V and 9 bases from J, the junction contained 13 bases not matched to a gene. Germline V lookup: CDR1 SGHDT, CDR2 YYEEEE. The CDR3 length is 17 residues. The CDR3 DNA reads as TGTGCCAGCAGCCAGCGGACCGGGACTAGCGGGACGGGTGAGCAGTTCTTC. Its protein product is CASSQRTGTSGTGEQFF.

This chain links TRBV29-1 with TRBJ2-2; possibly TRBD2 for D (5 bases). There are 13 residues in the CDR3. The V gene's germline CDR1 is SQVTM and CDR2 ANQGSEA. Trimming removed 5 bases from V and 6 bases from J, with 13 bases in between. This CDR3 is CSVSRGSAGELFF. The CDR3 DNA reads TGCAGCGTTTCGAGAGGGTCGGCCGGGGAGCTGTTTTTT.

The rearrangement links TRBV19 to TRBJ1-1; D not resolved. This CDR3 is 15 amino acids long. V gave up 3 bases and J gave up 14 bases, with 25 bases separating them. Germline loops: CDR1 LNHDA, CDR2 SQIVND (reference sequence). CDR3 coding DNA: TGTGCCAGTAGTATCGGCCGGGCGGTCTATGTCGGCGTCTTCTTT. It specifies CASSIGRAVYVGVFF. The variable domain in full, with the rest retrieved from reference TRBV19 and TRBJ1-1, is DGGITQSPKYLFRKEGQNVTLSCEQNLNHDAMYWYRQDPGQGLRLIYYSQIVNDFQKGDIAEGYSVSREKKESFPLTVTSAQKNPTAFYLCASSIGRAVYVGVFFGQGTRLTVV.

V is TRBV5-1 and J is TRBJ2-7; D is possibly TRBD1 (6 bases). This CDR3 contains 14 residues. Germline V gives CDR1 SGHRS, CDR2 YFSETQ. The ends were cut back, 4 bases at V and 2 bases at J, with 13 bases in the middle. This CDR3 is CASSPKGQTYEQYF. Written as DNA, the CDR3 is TGCGCCAGCAGCCCTAAAGGACAGACCTACGAGCAGTACTTC.

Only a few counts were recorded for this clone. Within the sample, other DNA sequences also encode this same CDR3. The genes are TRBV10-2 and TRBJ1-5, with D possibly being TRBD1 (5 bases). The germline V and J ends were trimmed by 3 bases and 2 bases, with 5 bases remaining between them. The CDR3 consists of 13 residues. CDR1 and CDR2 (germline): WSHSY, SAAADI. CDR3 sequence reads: CASSEQGNQPQHF. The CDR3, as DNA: TGCGCCAGCAGTGAACAGGGCAATCAGCCCCAGCATTTT.

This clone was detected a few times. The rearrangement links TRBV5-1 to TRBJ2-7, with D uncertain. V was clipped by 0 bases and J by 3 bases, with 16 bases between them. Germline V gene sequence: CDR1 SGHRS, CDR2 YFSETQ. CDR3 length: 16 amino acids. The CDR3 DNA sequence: TGCGCCAGCAGCTTGGGAGTAATACAAGGGTTCTACGAGCAGTACTTC. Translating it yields CASSLGVIQGFYEQYF.